The clone carrying this T cell receptor (beta chain) was seen at least ten times. Its antigen is unidentified. This CDR3 spans 14 amino acids. CDR1 SGHRS and CDR2 YFSETQ come from the germline V gene. The V gene lost 4 bases and the J gene lost 0 bases, with 11 bases spanning the gap. Sequencing libraries made from TCR beta cDNA carried unique molecular identifiers. One entry per CDR3 protein results from TCRdb running MiXCR on the PCR reads. The sample includes hundreds of thousands of distinct CDR3 sequences, around 40% of them seen just once. The source of the sample is a study of post-analysis software for immune sequencing data. Study details: The courses of disease that were included comprised relapsing-remitting, secondary progressive and progressive-relapsing multiple sclerosis.

Overall study results and limits: Controls had lower frequencies than patients of four or five TRBV segments, which included TRBV5-6, TRBV5-1 and TRBV20-1. Same-batch preparations were strongly co-clustered by F measure. Those with multiple sclerosis, the patient group, showed significantly lower normalized Chao1 diversity than controls.

The sequenced material came from blood. The sequence was obtained from a girl aged 10-17 years with multiple sclerosis. The chain is built from TRBV5-1 and TRBJ2-7; possibly TRBD1 for D (5 bases). The CDR3 here is CASSTGESSYEQYF. DNA of the CDR3: TGCGCCAGCAGCACAGGAGAGAGCTCCTACGAGCAGTACTTC. The full variable domain, with the rest looked up from reference TRBV5-1 and TRBJ2-7, is KAGVTQTPRYLIKTRGQQVTLSCSPISGHRSVSWYQQTPGQGLQFLFEYFSETQRNKGNFPGRFSGRQFSNSRSEMNVSTLELGDSALYLCASSTGESSYEQYFGPGTRLTVT.